The T cell receptor (beta chain) under discussion was sequenced for a study of cytomegalovirus exposure and HLA in healthy donors. Primers for the PCR totalled 60 Vbeta and 13 Jbeta. Profiled with immunoSEQ multiplex PCR; TCRdb holds only in-frame clones, not every one. The sample lists 150,000 to 200,000 clones, 80% seen once, with approximately 4.8% in the top ten. The CDR3 sequence is 12 residues long. Losses at the gene ends were 5 bases for V and 5 bases for J; bases not matched to a gene: 2. Germline V lookup: CDR1 SGHKS, CDR2 YYEKEE (reference sequence). The chain combines TRBV5-5 with TRBJ2-7, with 9 bases identical to TRBD1. This TCR was sampled from a man under 40 in good health and CMV-seronegative. The source material was PBMCs. The CDR3 sequence: CASRQGANEQYF. The DNA for the CDR3 is TGTGCCAGCAGACAGGGGGCTAACGAGCAGTACTTC.